This T cell receptor (beta chain) was sequenced for a study of blood T cell repertoires in COVID-19. Study as a whole: COVID-19 samples, acute and convalescent, were from the United States, Italy and Spain. T cells, B-cell-depleted T cells, or PBMCs supplied cDNA or gDNA.

Methods used by the authors: Reference gene primer amplification in the assay estimated nucleated cell counts. TCRdb's copy holds only in-frame clones and misses some; the assay was immunoSEQ multiplex PCR. V and J calls and clone size follow that table, whereas D and trimming were derived from the DNA. The sample carries 250,000 or so clones, about 86% recorded once. The CDR3 consists of 17 residues. Germline V gene lookup returns CDR1 LNHDA and CDR2 SQIVND (reference sequence). V trimming: 5 bases; J trimming: 4 bases; junction bases outside the gene matches: 14. This sequence originates from a man older than 75 with acute or convalescent COVID-19. The sequencing sample was made of peripheral blood. The chain is built from TRBV19 and TRBJ2-4, with TRBD2 matching 7 bases. CDR3 loop: CASSPFRKGRGKNIQYF. The DNA for the CDR3 is TGTGCCAGTAGTCCATTCAGGAAGGGGCGGGGGAAAAACATTCAGTACTTC.